Following are 4 T cell receptor beta chains from one sample sequenced in a study of beta chain features in type 1 diabetes. General study points: Shorter TCRB CDR3s, moderately but significantly so, marked every one of the four CD4+ subsets in Type 1 diabetes patients.

Their antigens are not known. The whole isolated RNA underwent reverse transcription, so sequencing captured expressed TCRB transcripts. The data were produced by immunoSEQ multiplex PCR, yet TCRdb's version contains in-frame clones alone and is incomplete. The table includes hundreds of thousands of clones, about 14% detected once. Sequencing was done on a sample of naive CD4+ T cells from blood. The receptors derive from a man younger than 30 with type 1 diabetes.

About this clone: Additional DNA sequences in this sample encode the identical CDR3. The chain couples TRBV6-5 to TRBJ1-2, with no clear D. The V gene lost 4 bases and the J gene lost 2 bases, with 8 bases spanning the gap. Germline values: CDR1 MNHEY, CDR2 SVGAGI. The CDR3 runs to 13 residues. CDR3 sequence: CASSLGRNYGYTF. The DNA for the CDR3 is TGTGCCAGCAGTTTAGGGAGAAACTATGGCTACACCTTC.

This clone came up a few times. The chain joins TRBV2 to TRBJ1-5, with 8 positions matching TRBD1. Unmatched junction bases numbered 17, after V lost 11 bases and J lost 11 bases. CDR1 is SNHLY and CDR2 is FYNNEI in the germline V gene. The length of the CDR3 is 14 residues. The CDR3 sequence: CAGSAGGPALAQHF. CDR3 bases: TGTGCCGGTTCGGCAGGGGGCCCCGCATTAGCCCAGCATTTT.

V gene TRBV6-5 combines with J gene TRBJ2-7; D unresolved. V was shortened by 0 bases and J by 0 bases, with 9 bases between the two germline ends. The V gene's germline CDR1 is MNHEY and CDR2 SVGAGI. CDR3 length equals 15 residues. CDR3 sequence reads: CASSYSGSNSYEQYF. DNA of the CDR3: TGTGCCAGCAGTTACTCTGGCTCTAACTCCTACGAGCAGTACTTC.

The chain links TRBV5-4 to TRBJ2-1; 9 nucleotides line up with TRBD1. Germline lookup yields CDR1 SGHNT and CDR2 YYREEE (reference sequence). The CDR3 consists of 12 residues. Losses at the gene ends were 5 bases for V and 14 bases for J; bases not matched to a gene: 8. CDR3 residues: CASSRTGEREFF. In DNA form, the CDR3 reads TGTGCCAGCAGTCGGACAGGGGAACGGGAGTTCTTC.